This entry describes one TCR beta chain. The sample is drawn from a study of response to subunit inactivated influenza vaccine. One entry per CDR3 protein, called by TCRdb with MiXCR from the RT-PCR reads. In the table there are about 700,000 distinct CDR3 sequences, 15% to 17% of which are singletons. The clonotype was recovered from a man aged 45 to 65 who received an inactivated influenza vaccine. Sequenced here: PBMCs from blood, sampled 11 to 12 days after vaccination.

DNA of the CDR3: TGTGCCAGCAGCCAGGACAGGGGAGGAGAGACCCAGTACTTC. Protein: CASSQDRGGETQYF. The V call is TRBV14, the J call TRBJ2-5, with 9 bases lining up with TRBD1. V gave up 3 bases and J gave up 4 bases; unmatched junction bases: 3. This CDR3 spans 14 amino acids. The germline V gene has CDR1 SGHDN and CDR2 FVKESK.